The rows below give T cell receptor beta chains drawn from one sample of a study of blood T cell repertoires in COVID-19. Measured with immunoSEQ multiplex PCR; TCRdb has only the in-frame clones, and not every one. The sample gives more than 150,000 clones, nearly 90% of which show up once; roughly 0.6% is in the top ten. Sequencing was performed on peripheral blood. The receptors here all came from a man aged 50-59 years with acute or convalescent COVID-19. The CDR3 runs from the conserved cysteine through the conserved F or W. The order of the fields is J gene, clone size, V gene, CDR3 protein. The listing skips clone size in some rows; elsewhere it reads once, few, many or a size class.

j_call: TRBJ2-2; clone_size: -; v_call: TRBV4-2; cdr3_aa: CASSQGSGDWTGELFF
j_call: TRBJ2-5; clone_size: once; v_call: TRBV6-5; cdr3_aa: CASRDSNQETQYF
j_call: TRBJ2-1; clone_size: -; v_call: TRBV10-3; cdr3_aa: CAISESGQGFRDEQFF
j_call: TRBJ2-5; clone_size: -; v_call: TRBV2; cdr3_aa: CASSYGQGAKTQYF
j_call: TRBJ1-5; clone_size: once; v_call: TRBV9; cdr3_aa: CASSVSPTGDQPQHF
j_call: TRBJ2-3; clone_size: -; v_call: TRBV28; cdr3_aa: CASSLGASGKDTQYF
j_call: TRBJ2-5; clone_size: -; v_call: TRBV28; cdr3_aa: CASSFFPSWYQETQYF
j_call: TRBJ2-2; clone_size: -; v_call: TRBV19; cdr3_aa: CASSVSPRDYGGGELFF
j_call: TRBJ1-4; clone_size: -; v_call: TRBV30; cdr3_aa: CAWRRPDRWINEKLFF
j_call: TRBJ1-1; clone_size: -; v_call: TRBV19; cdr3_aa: CASSIWEMNTEAFF
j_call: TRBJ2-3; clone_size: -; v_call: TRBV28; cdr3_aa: CASLPDRRGTDTQYF
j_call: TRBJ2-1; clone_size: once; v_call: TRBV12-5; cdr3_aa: CASGPGLITNEQFF
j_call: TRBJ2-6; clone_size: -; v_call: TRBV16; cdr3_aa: CASSQTSGTGANVLTF
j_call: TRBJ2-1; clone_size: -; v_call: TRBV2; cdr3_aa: CASRGLVSYNEQFF
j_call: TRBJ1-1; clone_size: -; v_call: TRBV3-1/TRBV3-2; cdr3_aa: CASSPRRRGTEAFF
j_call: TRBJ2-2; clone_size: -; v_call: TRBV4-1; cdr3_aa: CASSQGNTGTPGELFF
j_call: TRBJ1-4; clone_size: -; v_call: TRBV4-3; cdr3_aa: CASSQVGTGNEKLFF
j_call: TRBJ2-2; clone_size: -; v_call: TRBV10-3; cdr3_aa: CAISESGAGANTGELFF
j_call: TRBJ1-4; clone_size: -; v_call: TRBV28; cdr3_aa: CASRAGTGVADNEKLFF
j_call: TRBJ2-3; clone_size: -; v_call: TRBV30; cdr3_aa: CAWSPTGLRLAGGKPKQYF
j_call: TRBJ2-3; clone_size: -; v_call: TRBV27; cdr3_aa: CASKRTVVADTQYF
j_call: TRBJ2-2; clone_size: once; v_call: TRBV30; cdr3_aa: CAWSQQLAGGAGELFF
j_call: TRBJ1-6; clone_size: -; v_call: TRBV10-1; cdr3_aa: CASSESVRGNSPLHF
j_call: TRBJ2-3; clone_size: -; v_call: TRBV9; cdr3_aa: CASSTGGSAIGTDTQYF
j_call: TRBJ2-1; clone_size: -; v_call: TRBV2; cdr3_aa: CASSAETGGRLDEQFF
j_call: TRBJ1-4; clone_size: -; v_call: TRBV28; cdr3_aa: CASSETGLREKLFF
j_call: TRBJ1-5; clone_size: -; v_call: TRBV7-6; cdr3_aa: CASSLGGQGSRQPQHF
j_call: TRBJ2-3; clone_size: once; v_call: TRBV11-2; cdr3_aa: CASSTTDTQYF
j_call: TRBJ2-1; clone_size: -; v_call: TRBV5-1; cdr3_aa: CASSLARGGTLSSYNEQFF
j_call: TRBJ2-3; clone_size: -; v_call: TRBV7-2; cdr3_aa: CASSPGLAGDTDTQYF
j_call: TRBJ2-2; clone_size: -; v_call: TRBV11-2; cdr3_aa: CASSSPTSDRGQTGELFF
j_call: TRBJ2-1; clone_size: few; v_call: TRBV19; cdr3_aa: CASSYSGGHNEQFF
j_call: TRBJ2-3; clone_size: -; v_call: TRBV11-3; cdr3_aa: CASSKGQGRTDTQYF
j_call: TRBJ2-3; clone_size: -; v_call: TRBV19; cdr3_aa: CASKRGYQLWDTQYF
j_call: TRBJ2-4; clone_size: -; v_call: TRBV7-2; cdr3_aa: CASSFSGGDIQYF
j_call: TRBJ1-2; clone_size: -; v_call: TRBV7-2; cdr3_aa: CASNINPRGFGYTF
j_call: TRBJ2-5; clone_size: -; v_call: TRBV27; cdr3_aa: CASSRWGEETQYF
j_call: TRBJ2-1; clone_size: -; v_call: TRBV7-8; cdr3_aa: CASSLATSGGPRDEQFF
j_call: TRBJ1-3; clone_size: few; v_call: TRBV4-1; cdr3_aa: CASSQEEIRRAGNTIYF
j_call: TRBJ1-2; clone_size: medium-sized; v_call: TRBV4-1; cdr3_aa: CASSQVVQGNYGYTF
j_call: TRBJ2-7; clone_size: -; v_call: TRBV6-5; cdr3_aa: CASSILDSSYEQYF
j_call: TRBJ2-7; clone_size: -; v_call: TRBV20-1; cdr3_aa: CSASPGIYEQYF
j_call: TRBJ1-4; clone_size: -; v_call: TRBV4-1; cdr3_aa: CASSQGPSGHKNEKLFF
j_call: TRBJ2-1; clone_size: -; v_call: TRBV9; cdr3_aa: CASSAPKTRTYGDEQFF
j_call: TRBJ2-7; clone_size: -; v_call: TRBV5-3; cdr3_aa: CARTLGLAGSSYEQYF
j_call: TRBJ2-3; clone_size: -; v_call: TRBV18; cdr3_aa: CASSPLQGSTDTQYF
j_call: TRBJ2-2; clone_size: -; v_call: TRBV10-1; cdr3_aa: CASSESTSLGTGTGELFF
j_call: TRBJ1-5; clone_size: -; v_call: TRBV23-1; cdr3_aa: CASSQRLGQESNGQPQHF
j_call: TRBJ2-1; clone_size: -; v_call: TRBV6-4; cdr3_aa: CASRERPSGGAGNEQFF
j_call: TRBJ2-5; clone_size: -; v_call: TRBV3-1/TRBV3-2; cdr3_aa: CASRPPGTSWAQYF
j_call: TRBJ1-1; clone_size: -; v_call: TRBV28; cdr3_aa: CASKGQGINTEAFF
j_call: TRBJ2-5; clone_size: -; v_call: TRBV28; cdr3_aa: CASTPGREGRQETQYF
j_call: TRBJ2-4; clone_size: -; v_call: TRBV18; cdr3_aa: CASRQGLRENIQYF
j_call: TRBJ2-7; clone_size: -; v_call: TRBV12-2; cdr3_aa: CASRNGLAGCVGYEQYF